What follows describes a single T cell receptor (beta chain). Profiled with immunoSEQ multiplex PCR; TCRdb holds only in-frame clones, not every one. The sample consists of over 200,000 clones, about 89% of them appearing once. The data were taken from a study of blood T cell repertoires in COVID-19. Germline V gives CDR1 ENHRY, CDR2 SYGVKD. The junction had 10 bases not matched to a gene; V was cut back by 5 bases and J by 8 bases. This CDR3 has 14 residues. V and J are TRBV10-3 and TRBJ1-2, with 8 bases identical to TRBD1. Sequencing input: PBMCs or T cells enriched from blood (not recorded which). This clonotype was sampled from a human donor in a cohort exposed to, infected with or recovered from COVID-19 (not recorded which). The donor label of this sample is uncertain. In DNA form, the CDR3 reads TGTGCCATCAGTAGAAACTCAGGGGGCGACGGCTACACCTTC. It translates to CAISRNSGGDGYTF.